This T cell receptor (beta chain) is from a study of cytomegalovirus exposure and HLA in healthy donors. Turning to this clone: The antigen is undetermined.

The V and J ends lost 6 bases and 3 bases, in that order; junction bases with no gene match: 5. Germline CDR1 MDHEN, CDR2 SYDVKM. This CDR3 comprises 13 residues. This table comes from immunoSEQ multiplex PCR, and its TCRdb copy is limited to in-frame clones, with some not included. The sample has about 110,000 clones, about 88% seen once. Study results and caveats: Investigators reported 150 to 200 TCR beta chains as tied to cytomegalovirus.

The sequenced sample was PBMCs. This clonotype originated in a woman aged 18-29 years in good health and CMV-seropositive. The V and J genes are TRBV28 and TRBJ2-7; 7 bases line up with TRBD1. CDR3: CASSETGVYEQYF. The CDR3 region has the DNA TGTGCCAGCAGCGAAACAGGGGTCTACGAGCAGTACTTC.